The following is a TCR beta chain sequence with its context. Assay used: immunoSEQ multiplex PCR; TCRdb lists only in-frame clones, some missing. In the table there are about 210,000 clones, roughly 84% of which are singletons. This sample stems from a study of blood T cell repertoires in COVID-19. Across the study: Resolution of symptoms, clearance, or two negative PCRs was present in recovered Cohort 3 donors. Collection of acute and convalescent COVID-19 samples took place in the United States, Italy and Spain.

The TCR comes from a man aged 25-45 years in a cohort exposed to, infected with or recovered from COVID-19 (not recorded which). The sequencing input was PBMCs or T cells enriched from blood (not recorded which).

Here the CDR3 reads CASSPSVTGANVLTF. CDR3 sequence (DNA): TGTGCCAGCAGCCCTAGCGTAACTGGGGCCAACGTCCTGACTTTC. The V gene is TRBV7-3, the J gene TRBJ2-6, with a weak D call TRBD2 (6 bases). The CDR3 contains 15 residues. Germline CDR1 reads SGHTA; CDR2 reads FQGTGA. V lost 5 bases and J lost 2, with 10 bases in between.